Below, one TCR beta chain is given with its context. This record comes from a study of T-cell reconstitution after alpha-beta-depleted transplantation in children. For TCRbeta, the library was prepared with unique molecular identifiers. Using its own MiXCR run on the PCR reads, TCRdb lists one record per CDR3 protein. The sample consists of approximately 130,000 distinct CDR3 sequences, around 9.8% of them appearing once. Germline lookup yields CDR1 ENHRY and CDR2 SYGVKD. The CDR3 is 14 amino acids. V was trimmed by 7 bases and J by 2 bases, leaving 13 bases between them. The gene calls are TRBV10-3 and TRBJ2-3, with TRBD1 as a possible D gene (6 bases). The specimen comprised PBMCs, mostly from graft donor cells, sampled 180 days after TCRalphabeta/CD19-depleted stem cell transplant. This sequence originates from a girl in the first two years of life who had a stem cell transplant for combined immunodeficiency, so the T cells may come from the graft donor. CDR3 region: CAIMIRDITDTQYF. CDR3 bases: TGTGCCATCATGATCCGGGACATCACAGATACGCAGTATTTT.